This T cell receptor beta chain was sequenced during a study of cytomegalovirus exposure and HLA in healthy donors. Study-wide context: Earlier work reported 100 million or so unique TCR beta sequences from 180 million or so T cells.

This CDR3 comprises 13 residues. Trimming shortened V by 0 bases and J by 12 bases, and 12 bases separated the two germline ends. The germline gives CDR1 SGHDN, CDR2 FVKESK. Study findings and constraints: Most TCR sequences were rare, but some public TCRs occurred in many donors.

Donors showed nominal health when sampled, although they likely had unrecorded immune exposures. Comments on this clone: Its target is not known.

Primers included in the PCR were 60 Vbeta and 13 Jbeta primers. Only in-frame clones appear in the TCRdb table, and some are missing; sequencing was by immunoSEQ multiplex PCR. The top ten hold less than 5% of the sample, which has fewer than 110,000 clones, approximately 85% seen once. The sequenced sample consisted of PBMCs. This chain joins TRBV14 and TRBJ2-1; possibly TRBD2 for D (6 bases). This clonotype originated in a man in his thirties or forties in good health and CMV-seronegative. CDR3 sequence: CASSQDLSGWQFF. CDR3 nucleotides: TGTGCCAGCAGCCAAGATCTGAGCGGGTGGCAGTTCTTC.